A selection of T cell receptor beta chains follows, all from one sample in a study of regulatory T cells in long-lasting Graves disease. TCRdb used MiXCR to reprocess the multiplex PCR reads, holding one entry per CDR3 protein. This sample has 400,000 to 500,000 distinct CDR3 sequences; about 15% occur once, and the top ten carry over 15%. These data also formed part of another study, on T cells in Graves' hyperthyroidism and ophthalmopathy.

The sample here was peripheral blood mononuclear cells (PBMCs), taken at new diagnosis, from a patient treated with antithyroid drugs. Receptor source: a young woman with Graves disease. The CDR3 runs from the conserved cysteine through the conserved F or W. Each record gives: D gene, clone size, J gene, V gene, CDR3 protein, CDR3 DNA. A D gene is named only where the DNA matches it firmly. Part of the rows lack a size; the others show once, few, many or a class for expanded clones.

NA | many | TRBJ2-7 | TRBV2 | CASSFQGHEQYF | TGTGCCAGCAGTTTCCAGGGTCACGAGCAGTACTTC
NA | few | TRBJ2-7 | TRBV14 | CASSHSPREQYF | TGTGCCAGCAGCCATTCGCCCAGGGAGCAGTACTTC
TRBD1 | few | TRBJ1-2 | TRBV25-1 | CASSEYPGTGDGYTF | TGTGCCAGCAGTGAATATCCCGGGACAGGGGACGGCTACACCTTC
TRBD2 | NA | TRBJ2-1 | TRBV28 | CASSPRTSGLFNEQFF | TGTGCCAGCAGTCCACGGACTAGCGGGTTGTTCAATGAGCAGTTCTTC
TRBD2 | many | TRBJ2-1 | TRBV5-8 | CASSLYSGTSGDHEQFF | TGTGCCAGCAGCTTGTACAGCGGGACTAGCGGCGACCATGAGCAGTTCTTC
NA | NA | TRBJ2-7 | TRBV2 | CASGSGVEQYF | TGTGCCAGCGGCTCAGGGGTCGAGCAGTACTTC
TRBD2 | NA | TRBJ2-1 | TRBV6-1 | CASRIAGVVHEQFF | TGTGCCAGCAGAATAGCGGGAGTGGTTCATGAGCAGTTCTTC
NA | many | TRBJ2-3 | TRBV14 | CASSKSGPDTQYF | TGTGCCAGCAGCAAATCGGGTCCAGATACGCAGTATTTT
TRBD1 | many | TRBJ2-1 | TRBV28 | CASLGTGWKEQFF | TGTGCCAGCCTGGGGACAGGGTGGAAGGAGCAGTTCTTC
NA | few | TRBJ1-4 | TRBV19 | CASSIAAAASNEKLFF | TGTGCCAGTAGTATAGCCGCCGCGGCCTCTAATGAAAAACTGTTTTTT
TRBD2 | many | TRBJ2-3 | TRBV7-3 | CASSLSGRAGGDTQYF | TGTGCCAGCAGCTTGAGCGGGAGGGCCGGAGGAGATACGCAGTATTTT
TRBD2 | NA | TRBJ2-1 | TRBV20-1 | CSAPGISGSYNEQFF | TGCAGTGCTCCCGGGATTAGCGGGTCTTACAATGAGCAGTTCTTC
NA | many | TRBJ1-6 | TRBV5-1 | CASSLAATGGSPLHF | TGCGCCAGCAGCTTGGCAGCGACAGGCGGTTCACCCCTCCACTTT
TRBD2 | many | TRBJ2-1 | TRBV28 | CASSTGGAGDPYNEQFF | TGTGCCAGCAGTACCGGGGGAGCGGGAGACCCCTACAATGAGCAGTTCTTC
NA | NA | TRBJ1-2 | TRBV24-1 | CATSDFGDYGYTF | TGTGCCACCAGTGATTTCGGGGACTATGGCTACACCTTC
NA | many | TRBJ2-7 | TRBV2 | CASSAIPAQRLYEQYF | TGTGCCAGCAGCGCTATACCCGCGCAAAGACTCTACGAGCAGTACTTC
TRBD2 | many | TRBJ2-1 | TRBV29-1 | CSASRREGPTNEQFF | TGCAGCGCCTCGAGGAGGGAGGGCCCCACCAATGAGCAGTTCTTC
NA | many | TRBJ2-5 | TRBV3-1 | CASSQGEGDQETQYF | TGTGCCAGCAGCCAAGGTGAAGGGGACCAAGAGACCCAGTACTTC
NA | many | TRBJ2-3 | TRBV6-1 | CASSRYQEPTLTDTQYF | TGTGCCAGCAGCCGGTACCAAGAACCAACTCTCACAGATACGCAGTATTTT
TRBD1 | NA | TRBJ2-5 | TRBV16 | CASSQSRGGQEETQYF | TGTGCCAGCAGCCAATCGCGAGGGGGACAGGAAGAGACCCAGTACTTC
TRBD1 | many | TRBJ1-5 | TRBV2 | CASSEEGAGNQPQHF | TGTGCCAGCAGTGAAGAGGGGGCGGGCAATCAGCCCCAGCATTTT
NA | many | TRBJ2-3 | TRBV12-3/TRBV12-4 | CASTPEDRTDTQYF | TGTGCCAGCACCCCTGAAGACCGGACAGATACGCAGTATTTT
NA | many | TRBJ2-1 | TRBV6-2/TRBV6-3 | CASSVGGGGNEQFF | TGTGCCAGCAGTGTCGGAGGAGGGGGCAATGAGCAGTTCTTC
NA | many | TRBJ2-7 | TRBV7-9 | CASSWGRDYEQYF | TGTGCCAGCAGCTGGGGCAGAGACTACGAGCAGTACTTC
NA | many | TRBJ2-1 | TRBV11-3 | CASSSHGLTNEQFF | TGTGCCAGCAGCTCACATGGACTAACCAATGAGCAGTTCTTC
NA | many | TRBJ2-1 | TRBV7-2 | CASANARAPLGNEQFF | TGTGCCAGCGCCAACGCCCGGGCACCCTTGGGGAATGAGCAGTTCTTC
TRBD2 | few | TRBJ2-1 | TRBV6-2/TRBV6-3 | CASRTGTSRLDEQFF | TGTGCCAGCAGGACCGGGACTAGCAGGTTGGATGAGCAGTTCTTC
NA | NA | TRBJ2-1 | TRBV27 | CASSPTNNEQFF | TGTGCCAGCAGTCCGACAAACAATGAGCAGTTCTTC
NA | many | TRBJ2-7 | TRBV18 | CASSPPGVAGFYEQYF | TGTGCCAGCTCACCACCAGGGGTGGCAGGTTTTTACGAGCAGTACTTC
NA | many | TRBJ2-3 | TRBV7-9 | CASSLVQPSTDTQYF | TGTGCCAGCAGCTTAGTTCAGCCTAGCACAGATACGCAGTATTTT
TRBD1 | many | TRBJ1-2 | TRBV27 | CASRVGQGGVGYTF | TGTGCCAGCAGGGTAGGGCAGGGGGGAGTTGGCTACACCTTC
TRBD2 | many | TRBJ2-7 | TRBV12-3/TRBV12-4 | CASRTSAGTLSEQYF | TGTGCCAGCAGGACGTCAGCGGGAACCCTTTCCGAGCAGTACTTC
TRBD2 | few | TRBJ2-5 | TRBV27 | CASSWGLAGQETQYF | TGTGCCAGCAGTTGGGGACTAGCGGGACAAGAGACCCAGTACTTC
NA | many | TRBJ1-5 | TRBV27 | CASSSGTLSNQPQHF | TGTGCCAGCAGTTCCGGGACATTGAGCAATCAGCCCCAGCATTTT
NA | many | TRBJ1-1 | TRBV24-1 | CATTIENTEAFF | TGTGCCACCACCATTGAGAACACTGAAGCTTTCTTT
TRBD2 | few | TRBJ2-1 | TRBV20-1 | CSARDMGLAGGPFNEQFF | TGCAGTGCTAGAGACATGGGACTAGCGGGAGGGCCGTTCAATGAGCAGTTCTTC
TRBD1 | many | TRBJ1-6 | TRBV30 | CAWRVGQGFSPLHF | TGTGCCTGGAGGGTCGGACAGGGTTTCTCACCCCTCCACTTT
NA | few | TRBJ1-6 | TRBV9 | CASSGSQGPNSPLHF | TGTGCCAGCAGCGGATCACAGGGACCTAATTCACCCCTCCACTTT
NA | many | TRBJ1-1 | TRBV3-1 | CASSQAGVVTEAFF | TGTGCCAGCAGCCAAGCGGGGGTAGTCACTGAAGCTTTCTTT
NA | many | TRBJ2-4 | TRBV12-3/TRBV12-4 | CASRTGKNIQYF | TGTGCCAGCAGAACAGGCAAAAACATTCAGTACTTC
TRBD1 | many | TRBJ2-7 | TRBV7-8 | CASSFPTGSYEQYF | TGTGCCAGCAGCTTCCCGACAGGGAGCTACGAGCAGTACTTC
NA | NA | TRBJ1-3 | TRBV5-1 | CASSYEGAGNTIYF | TGCGCCAGCAGCTATGAGGGGGCTGGAAACACCATATATTTT
TRBD1 | NA | TRBJ1-6 | TRBV12-3/TRBV12-4 | CASRRGQGIRSPLHF | TGTGCCAGCAGACGGGGACAGGGGATTAGGTCACCCCTCCACTTT
NA | NA | TRBJ2-2 | TRBV20-1 | CSALKGQNTGELFF | TGCAGTGCCCTAAAGGGACAGAACACCGGGGAGCTGTTTTTT
NA | many | TRBJ2-7 | TRBV7-2 | CASSQPGLHEQYF | TGTGCCAGCAGCCAACCTGGCCTCCACGAGCAGTACTTC
NA | NA | TRBJ1-5 | TRBV28 | CASSFEPQHF | TGTGCCAGCAGTTTTGAGCCCCAGCATTTT
NA | many | TRBJ2-1 | TRBV28 | CASSLRVINEQFF | TGTGCCAGCAGTTTGCGGGTTATTAATGAGCAGTTCTTC
NA | many | TRBJ1-1 | TRBV29-1 | CSVVLGRQAFF | TGCAGCGTCGTCCTGGGACGTCAGGCTTTCTTT
TRBD2 | many | TRBJ2-1 | TRBV11-1 | CASSLETSGANNEQFF | TGTGCCAGCAGCTTAGAGACTAGCGGGGCGAACAATGAGCAGTTCTTC
TRBD1 | many | TRBJ1-1 | TRBV6-1 | CASRLLRTGINTEAFF | TGTGCCAGCAGACTACTAAGGACAGGTATTAACACTGAAGCTTTCTTT
NA | many | TRBJ1-1 | TRBV6-1 | CASRGLVLNTEAFF | TGTGCCAGCAGGGGGTTAGTTCTTAACACTGAAGCTTTCTTT